This T cell receptor beta chain was identified in a study of blood T cell repertoires in COVID-19 (dated by TCRdb to 2019 to 2021). Regarding the complete study: Samples covering the acute and convalescent phases of COVID-19 were provided by collaborators in the United States, Italy and Spain. The material from the prospective study consisted of cDNA or gDNA derived from T cells, B-cell-depleted T cells, or PBMCs. Deeply sampled blood TCRbeta repertoires from subjects exposed to, actively infected with, or recovered from COVID-19 were included in the dataset. The repertoires were made available in a free public database intended to serve as a resource for research on the immune response to SARS-CoV-2. Samples were obtained from the ongoing ImmuneRACE study (first 160 participants) and from some 1,200 subjects provided by 6 global collaborators. A de-identified subject ID, COVID-19 status, age in years and sex were almost always included in the sample metadata. Where HLA class I and class II types were available, the types were taken from metadata supplied by the sample provider, not from assay-based typing.

TCRbeta CDR3 regions were amplified from genomic DNA by means of the immunoSEQ Assay, a bias-controlled multiplex PCR. As for how the authors treated the data: Nucleated cell counts per sample were estimated from amplification of reference gene primers within the assay. Sequence reads were collapsed and filtered to measure the absolute abundance of every unique TCRbeta CDR3 rearrangement. For each sample, productive Simpson clonality was calculated by taking the square root of Simpson's diversity index across productive rearrangements. TCRdb re-hosts the immuneACCESS table, in-frame sequences only. Its copies lack some clones; in the studies checked, an unresolved V gene accounts for under half of them, and the cause for the rest is not known. V, J and clone size are taken as reported in that table, and D and trimming were inferred from the DNA itself. This sample holds approximately 200,000 clones; around 81% were observed only once. Approximately 2.9% of the sample is taken by the ten largest.

What the research found in general, with its limitations: Clinical and demographic metadata were provided uncurated, with the amount varying by source and participant.

Of note for this clone: Its antigen has not been determined. There are no base qualities to consult, and no much larger clone falls within one base.

Inclusive of the bounding cysteine and phenylalanine, the CDR3 is 15 residues long. The sequence is cut down to CDR3 DNA, 45 bases in frame from base 1. The germline V gene sets CDR1 to MDHEN and CDR2 to SYDVKM. The V end gives up 7 bases and the J end 7 bases, leaving 12 bases in the junction not matched to a gene. Another Seattle source contributed samples from volunteer blood donors who had recovered from COVID-19. Collaborating institutions collected whole blood in K2EDTA tubes following their own protocols. For TCRbeta analysis, collaborator samples were shipped as frozen whole blood, as isolated PBMCs, or as DNA extracted from either sample type.

The TCR originated in a woman aged 25-40 years who had recovered from COVID-19. The chain joins TRBV28 to TRBJ1-2, and TRBD1 aligns with 10 junction nucleotides. Material: peripheral blood. The CDR3 here reads CASNEPPTGGVGYTF. The sequence in DNA is TGTGCCAGCAACGAGCCCCCGACAGGGGGCGTTGGCTACACCTTC.